These 30 T cell receptor beta chains came from one sample sequenced in a study of tumor-infiltrating lymphocytes in oesophageal squamous cell carcinoma. TCRdb re-called the PCR reads through MiXCR, storing one row per CDR3 protein. The sample includes approximately 12,000 distinct CDR3 sequences, about 60% seen only once; the top ten take 35%. Sequenced input: esophageal tumor tissue. Receptors were obtained from a male donor with esophageal squamous cell carcinoma.

This rearrangement joins TRBV20-1 to TRBJ2-1; D is perhaps TRBD1 (6 bases). With the DNA end fitting TRBJ1-2 better, the J assignment may be wrong. This CDR3 is built from 13 residues. CDR1 is DFQATT and CDR2 is SNEGSKA in the germline V gene (reference sequence). CDR3 residues: CSAVQGGDYGYTF. The CDR3 DNA reads as TGCAGTGCGGTACAGGGAGGTGACTATGGCTACACCTTC.

The rearrangement links TRBV10-1 to TRBJ2-5; 9 positions agree with TRBD2. The end of the DNA is better explained by TRBJ2-1, so the J call may be wrong. Per the germline V gene, CDR1 is WNHNN and CDR2 is SYGVQD (reference sequence). The CDR3 runs 15 residues. Written as DNA, the CDR3 is TGCGCCAGCAGTGAAAATCTAGCGGGAATATCTGAGCAGTTCTTC. It encodes CASSENLAGISEQFF.

The CDR3 region has the DNA TGTGCCAGCAGCCGGAACAGGGCCGAGGGACAGTTCTTC. This gives the protein CASSRNRAEGQFF. The V call is TRBV11-2, the J call TRBJ2-1, with D possibly matching TRBD1 (6 bases). This CDR3 spans 13 amino acids. CDR1 SGHAT and CDR2 FQNNGV come from the germline V gene. The V end lost 5 bases, the J end lost 13 bases, and 18 bases lay between the germline ends.

The rearrangement links TRBV7-3 to TRBJ2-5; 7 bases agree with TRBD1. The J call is in doubt because the DNA end fits TRBJ1-1 better. This CDR3 contains 13 residues. Germline loops: CDR1 SGHTA, CDR2 FQGTGA. CDR3 coding DNA: TGTGCCAGCAGCCCCGGACAGGATAGTCAAGCTTTCTTT. This sequence encodes CASSPGQDSQAFF.

On this clonotype itself: It may be a read error: a sequence one base away is much more abundant. The rearrangement links TRBV7-3 to TRBJ2-3, with 8 bases identical to TRBD1. The J call may be mistaken, given a closer DNA end match to TRBJ2-5. The CDR3 has 14 amino acids. Germline-derived CDR1 and CDR2 are SGHTA and FQGTGA. CDR3 in amino acids: CASSPRGQGETQYF. Here the CDR3 DNA reads TGTGCCAGCAGCCCCAGGGGGCAGGGGGAGACCCAGTACTTC.

Here the CDR3 DNA reads TGTGCCAGCAGTATACGGCCTTACGAGCAGTACTTC. It yields the protein CASSIRPYEQYF. This chain joins TRBV6-1 and TRBJ2-7; D call uncertain. The germline CDR1 and CDR2 sequences are MNHNS and SASEGT. The CDR3 runs to 12 residues. Trimming removed 5 bases from V and 4 bases from J, with 9 bases in between.

This clonotype was picked up a small number of times. The J gene is TRBJ2-3, the V gene TRBV7-3, with TRBD2 matching 9 bases. This CDR3 has 17 amino acids. V shed 1 base, J shed 5 bases, and the junction held 10 bases outside the gene matches. Germline CDR1 reads SGHTA; CDR2 reads FQGTGA. The CDR3 here is CASSLNIGSGSVDTQYF. The CDR3 DNA reads as TGTGCCAGCAGCTTAAATATCGGTAGCGGGAGCGTAGATACGCAGTATTTT.

This clonotype showed up many times. This rearrangement joins TRBV5-1 to TRBJ2-7; D possibly corresponds to TRBD2 (5 bases). The CDR3 contains 17 residues. The V end lost 0 bases, the J end lost 6 bases, and 22 bases lay between the germline ends. The germline gives CDR1 SGHRS, CDR2 YFSETQ. The CDR3 loop reads CASSLDLRRAMGSEQYF. CDR3 nucleotide sequence: TGCGCCAGCAGCTTGGATCTGCGGCGGGCCATGGGGAGCGAGCAGTACTTC.

The chain recombines TRBV24-1 with TRBJ2-7; 7 nucleotides align to TRBD2. The J call is in doubt because the DNA end fits TRBJ2-1 better. The CDR3 runs 14 residues. CDR1 is KGHDR and CDR2 is SFDVKD in the germline V gene. DNA for the CDR3: TGTGCCACCGGCGGGCTGAGCGGGGACAATGAGCAGTTCTTC. It is translated as CATGGLSGDNEQFF.

In its sample, this clonotype was seen once. J is TRBJ2-5 and V is TRBV14, with 9 bases lining up with TRBD2. The J call may be faulty, since TRBJ2-1 better matches the DNA end. The germline V gene encodes CDR1 SGHDN and CDR2 FVKESK. This CDR3 contains 18 residues. For the CDR3, the DNA is TGTGCCAGCAGCCGCCAACCGAGACTAGCGGCAGCATTCAATGAGCAGTTCTTC. Its translation: CASSRQPRLAAAFNEQFF.

This clonotype ranks as medium-sized (0.01 to 0.1%). The chain combines TRBV11-3 with TRBJ2-1, with a tentative D call TRBD2 (5 bases). This CDR3 has 15 residues. In germline, CDR1 is SGHNT, CDR2 YENEEA. V was clipped by 0 bases and J by 3 bases, with 9 bases between them. The CDR3: CASSLDVAGYNEQFF. The CDR3 bases are TGTGCCAGCAGCTTAGATGTGGCGGGCTACAATGAGCAGTTCTTC.

This clonotype was counted a few times. The V call is TRBV7-9, the J call TRBJ2-4; D possibly corresponds to TRBD1 (6 bases). CDR1 and CDR2 (germline): SEHNR, FQNEAQ (reference sequence). The CDR3 length is 16 residues. The V gene lost 5 bases and the J gene lost 0 bases, with 14 bases spanning the gap. The CDR3 DNA reads TGTGCCAGCAGCGAACGGACAGACATAGCCAAAAACATTCAGTACTTC. It codes for CASSERTDIAKNIQYF. The full variable domain, rest sourced from reference TRBV7-9 and TRBJ2-4, is DTGVSQNPRHKITKRGQNVTFRCDPISEHNRLYWYRQTLGQGPEFLTYFQNEAQLEKSRLLSDRFSAERPKGSFSTLEIQRTEQGDSAMYLCASSERTDIAKNIQYFGAGTRLSVL.

The V call is TRBV7-2, the J call TRBJ2-3; D is possibly TRBD1 or TRBD2 (6 bases each). Trimming stripped 5 bases from V and 2 bases from J, with 17 bases between. The CDR3 has 16 amino acids. Germline loops: CDR1 SGHTA, CDR2 FQGNSA. The CDR3, as DNA: TGTGCCAGCAGCCACCCGAGGGGGGAGTACACAGATACGCAGTATTTT. Translating it yields CASSHPRGEYTDTQYF.

In this sample, this clonotype is medium-sized. This chain connects TRBV7-9 to TRBJ2-7; 11 positions match TRBD2. This CDR3 region has 15 residues. V lost 5 bases to trimming and J lost 6 bases; unmatched junction nucleotides: 9. The germline V gene encodes CDR1 SEHNR and CDR2 FQNEAQ (reference sequence). The CDR3 loop reads CASSEVSGRAVEQYF. The CDR3 region has the DNA TGTGCCAGCAGCGAAGTTAGCGGGAGGGCCGTCGAGCAGTACTTC.

This rearrangement joins TRBV18 to TRBJ1-3, with 9 bases lining up with TRBD1. Germline-derived CDR1 and CDR2 are KGHSH and LQKENI. The CDR3 is 16 residues long. Losses at the gene ends were 3 bases for V and 1 base for J; bases not matched to a gene: 4. CDR3 sequence: CASSPSGTGSGNTIYF. CDR3 nucleotides: TGTGCCAGCTCACCCTCCGGGACAGGGTCTGGAAACACCATATATTTT.

This chain uses TRBV11-2 with TRBJ2-5; the match to TRBD2 covers 11 bases. The end of the DNA fits TRBJ2-1 better, so the J call may be wrong. The CDR3 totals 14 residues. CDR1 and CDR2 from the germline V gene are SGHAT and FQNNGV. The chain's CDR3 is CASSLGTSGNEQFF. The CDR3 nucleotides are TGTGCCAGCAGCCTGGGGACTAGCGGCAATGAGCAGTTCTTC.

The V and J genes are TRBV7-6 and TRBJ1-2; weak D call: TRBD1 (5 bases). This CDR3 comprises 16 residues. Trimming removed 3 bases from V and 0 bases from J, with 14 bases in between. The germline V gene encodes CDR1 SGHVS and CDR2 FNYEAQ. CDR3 in DNA: TGTGCCAGCAGCTTGGGGACCCCGTCGGCTAACTATGGCTACACCTTC. It specifies CASSLGTPSANYGYTF.

The chain uses TRBV6-1 and TRBJ2-5, with a weak D call TRBD1 (5 bases). This CDR3 has 12 residues. V was trimmed by 8 bases and J by 4 bases, leaving 11 bases between them. Germline assignment: CDR1 MNHNS and CDR2 SASEGT. CDR3 bases: TGTGCCAGCTATAGCAGGGCAGAGACCCAGTACTTC. Its translation: CASYSRAETQYF.

The V gene is TRBV11-2, the J gene TRBJ2-6, with D possibly TRBD1 on 6 matching bases. Looked up from germline, CDR1 is SGHAT and CDR2 is FQNNGV. This CDR3 comprises 16 residues. V dropped 5 bases and J dropped 1 base, with 12 bases sitting between them. In nucleotides, the CDR3 is TGTGCCAGCAGCCAGTTTCAGGGGTCTGGGGCCAACGTCCTGACTTTC. Translated, it gives CASSQFQGSGANVLTF. Filled out from reference TRBV11-2 and TRBJ2-6, the complete variable domain reads EAGVAQSPRYKIIEKRQSVAFWCNPISGHATLYWYQQILGQGPKLLIQFQNNGVVDDSQLPKDRFSAERLKGVDSTLKIQPAKLEDSAVYLCASSQFQGSGANVLTFGAGSRLTVL.

The CDR3 DNA follows: TGTGCCAGCAACCTAAGAGACAGGGGGGTTAATGAGCAGTTCTTC. Translated, it gives CASNLRDRGVNEQFF. The V and J genes are TRBV27 and TRBJ2-1, with 9 nucleotides matching TRBD1. With 7 bases clipped from V and 7 bases from J, the junction kept 11 bases outside the gene matches. The germline gives CDR1 MNHEY, CDR2 SMNVEV (reference sequence). This CDR3 contains 15 residues.

The chain combines TRBV5-1 with TRBJ2-5; perhaps TRBD1 as D (6 bases). V was clipped by 7 bases and J by 2 bases, with 12 bases between them. CDR1 is SGHRS and CDR2 is YFSETQ in the germline V gene. The CDR3 is 13 residues long. The CDR3 region is CASQIDRQETQYF. The CDR3, as DNA: TGCGCCAGCCAGATCGACAGGCAAGAGACCCAGTACTTC.

The chain carries TRBV6-1 and TRBJ2-5; 11 bases are a match to TRBD1. The assigned J gene may be wrong: the sequence end matches TRBJ2-7 better. This CDR3 is 14 amino acids long. The V gene's germline CDR1 is MNHNS and CDR2 SASEGT. The CDR3 nucleotides are TGTGCCAGCTCTCGGGACAGGGGGACCTACGAGCAGTACTTC. Its translation is CASSRDRGTYEQYF.

The chain's CDR3 is CASSDSYNEQFF. CDR3 in DNA: TGTGCCAGCAGTGACTCATACAATGAGCAGTTCTTC. The chain carries TRBV27 and TRBJ2-4, with no clear D. With the DNA end fitting TRBJ2-1 better, the J assignment may be wrong. Looked up from germline, CDR1 is MNHEY and CDR2 is SMNVEV (reference sequence). The CDR3 sequence is 12 residues long.

V gene TRBV6-6 combines with J gene TRBJ1-1; 9 nucleotides line up with TRBD1. The length of the CDR3 is 16 residues. Germline trimming cut 0 bases from V and 6 bases from J; bases unmatched to any gene: 8. Germline V gene data show CDR1 as MNHNY and CDR2 as SVGAGI (reference sequence). The CDR3 DNA reads TGTGCCAGCAGTTACTCGAAGACAGGGGGTAGCGCTGAAGCTTTCTTT. This translates into CASSYSKTGGSAEAFF.

Sample share makes this clonotype medium-sized. The chain joins TRBV6-1 to TRBJ2-6; 7 bases map to TRBD2. Trimming at V came to 5 bases and at J to 4 bases, leaving 8 bases not matched to a gene. Germline assignment: CDR1 MNHNS and CDR2 SASEGT. CDR3 length equals 16 residues. CDR3 sequence reads: CASSPTGGTGANVLTF. For the CDR3, the DNA is TGTGCCAGCAGTCCAACGGGGGGAACGGGGGCCAACGTCCTGACTTTC.

The chain is built from TRBV11-2 and TRBJ2-7, with D possibly matching TRBD1 (6 bases). Matching the DNA end better, TRBJ2-5 makes the J call doubtful. The CDR3 is made up of 14 amino acids. Germline values: CDR1 SGHAT, CDR2 FQNNGV. DNA of the CDR3: TGTGCCAGCAGCTTAAACAGGGTTCAAGAGACCCAGTACTTC. It encodes CASSLNRVQETQYF.

This chain uses TRBV7-9 with TRBJ2-1; possibly TRBD1 or TRBD2 for D (5 bases each). TRBJ2-7 explains the end of the DNA better; the J call may be wrong. The CDR3 runs to 14 residues. CDR1 and CDR2 (germline): SEHNR, FQNEAQ (reference sequence). The CDR3 DNA sequence: TGTGCCAGCACGGGACGGCCGAGCTCCTACGAGCAGTACTTC. Amino acids: CASTGRPSSYEQYF.

Concerning this clonotype itself: Its ends do not fully match the called genes, so a read error is possible. The rearrangement uses TRBV19 and TRBJ2-3, with 10 bases lining up with TRBD1. This CDR3 comprises 13 residues. The germline V gene encodes CDR1 LNHDA and CDR2 SQIVND (reference sequence). CDR3 sequence reads: CASRDRGRIEQNF. The DNA for the CDR3 is TGTGCCAGTCGGGACAGGGGACGGATTGAGCAGAACTTC. Based on the CDR3 plus reference TRBV19 and TRBJ2-3, the full variable domain is DGGITQSPKYLFRKEGQNVTLSCEQNLNHDAMYWYRQDPGQGLRLIYYSQIVNDFQKGDIAEGYSVSREKKESFPLTVTSAQKNPTAFYLCASRDRGRIEQNFGPGTRLTVL.

This clonotype showed up just a few times. This rearrangement joins TRBV28 to TRBJ2-7; D is unclear. Germline V gene data show CDR1 as MDHEN and CDR2 as SYDVKM. The germline V and J ends were trimmed by 6 bases and 0 bases, with 6 bases remaining between them. CDR3 size: 12 residues. The CDR3: CASRVHSYEQYF. In DNA, the CDR3 is TGTGCCAGCAGGGTTCACTCCTACGAGCAGTACTTC.

As to this clonotype: One end of the junction is discordant with germline, which a read error may explain. The chain combines TRBV28 with TRBJ2-3, with D possibly matching TRBD2 (6 bases). Germline V lookup: CDR1 MDHEN, CDR2 SYDVKM. The CDR3 spans 15 residues. CDR3 DNA sequence: TGTGCCAGCAGTTTTGAGACGGGGGTTAGTGAGACCCAGTACTTT. Translated: CASSFETGVSETQYF.